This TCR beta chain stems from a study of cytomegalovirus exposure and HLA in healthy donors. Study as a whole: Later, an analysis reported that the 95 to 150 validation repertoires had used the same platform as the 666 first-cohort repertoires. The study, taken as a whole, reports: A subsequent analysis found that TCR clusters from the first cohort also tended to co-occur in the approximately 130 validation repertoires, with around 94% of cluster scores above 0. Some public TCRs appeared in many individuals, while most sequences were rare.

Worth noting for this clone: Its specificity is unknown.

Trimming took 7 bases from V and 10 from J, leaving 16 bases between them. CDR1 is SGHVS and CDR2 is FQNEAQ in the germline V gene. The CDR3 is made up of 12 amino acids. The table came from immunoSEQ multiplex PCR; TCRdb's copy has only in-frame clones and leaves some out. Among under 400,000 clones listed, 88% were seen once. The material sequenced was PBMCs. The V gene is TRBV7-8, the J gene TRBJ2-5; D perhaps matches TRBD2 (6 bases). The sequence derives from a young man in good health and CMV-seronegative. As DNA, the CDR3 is TGTGCCAGCACCTCAGCGGGCGGGCGCCAGTACTTC. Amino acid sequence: CASTSAGGRQYF.